The T cell receptor (beta chain) described here comes from a study of T cell responses to AZD1222 COVID-19 vaccine. Turning to the study itself: Analyses pooled second doses at about 4 or about 12 weeks.

This clone was observed a single time. The table came from immunoSEQ multiplex PCR; TCRdb's copy has only in-frame clones and leaves some out. Of roughly 130,000 clones detected, 92% appear once; the ten largest clones hold approximately 2%. Trimming took 5 bases from V and 5 from J, leaving 16 bases between them. This CDR3 is 14 amino acids long. Germline assignment: CDR1 LGHDT and CDR2 YNNKEL (reference sequence). Sequencing was performed on peripheral blood, taken on day 0 of AZD1222 vaccination. The chain uses TRBV3-1 (or the pseudogene TRBV3-2) and TRBJ2-7; D perhaps matches TRBD1 (5 bases). This TCR derives from an adult in good health. The CDR3 bases are TGTGCCAGCAGCTATCGGACAAGGGAAGACGAGCAGTACTTC. It encodes CASSYRTREDEQYF.